Presented here are 26 T cell receptor beta chains from one specimen sequenced in a study of T cell changes during pregnancy in multiple sclerosis. Assay: immunoSEQ multiplex PCR; the TCRdb copy retains only in-frame clones and omits some. The sample includes about 75,000 clones, 89% of them seen just once. Sequences were derived from peripheral blood, sampled in the first trimester of pregnancy. Receptors were obtained from a female donor in good health, enrolled as a control in a pregnancy study.

This clone was counted a single time. The chain employs TRBV6-1 and TRBJ1-4, with a possible D match to TRBD1 (6 bases). CDR1 and CDR2 (germline): MNHNS, SASEGT. This CDR3 is built from 16 residues. Trimming took off 3 bases at V and 0 bases at J, with 11 bases between the two ends. CDR3 sequence: CASSDRGGATNEKLFF. The CDR3 DNA sequence: TGTGCCAGCAGTGACCGAGGGGGAGCAACTAATGAAAAACTGTTTTTT.

This chain connects TRBV5-1 to TRBJ1-3, with TRBD1 matching over 10 bases. Trimming took 4 bases from V and 2 from J; bases not matched to a gene: 3. CDR1 is SGHRS and CDR2 is YFSETQ in the germline V gene. CDR3 size: 15 residues. CDR3 DNA sequence: TGCGCCAGCAGCGATGGGACAGGGGCTGGAAACACCATATATTTT. It is translated as CASSDGTGAGNTIYF. The whole variable domain, remainder taken from reference TRBV5-1 and TRBJ1-3, is KAGVTQTPRYLIKTRGQQVTLSCSPISGHRSVSWYQQTPGQGLQFLFEYFSETQRNKGNFPGRFSGRQFSNSRSEMNVSTLELGDSALYLCASSDGTGAGNTIYFGEGSWLTVV.

The sample holds a few counts of this clone. This chain links TRBV20-1 with TRBJ1-2; D is undetermined. The length of the CDR3 is 11 residues. CDR1 and CDR2 (germline): DFQATT, SNEGSKA (reference sequence). The V end was cut by 6 bases, the J end by 4 bases, with 9 bases between. CDR3 residues: CSASRGYGYTF. The CDR3 coding sequence is TGCAGTGCCTCCCGGGGCTATGGCTACACCTTC.

The chain links TRBV5-8 to TRBJ2-5, with 7 bases identical to TRBD1. CDR1 is SGHTS, CDR2 YDEGEE, per germline. This CDR3 is built from 17 residues. Germline trimming cut 5 bases from V and 4 bases from J; bases unmatched to any gene: 17. The CDR3 DNA is TGTGCCAGCAGATCTGACAGGGCGGAGATGATTCGAGAGACCCAGTACTTC. Protein product: CASRSDRAEMIRETQYF.

V usage is TRBV27 and J usage is TRBJ1-5; D uncertain. Germline CDR1 MNHEY, CDR2 SMNVEV (reference sequence). The CDR3 has 16 amino acids. Between the trimmed V and J ends, which lost 3 bases and 4 bases, there was a span of 16 bases. CDR3 loop: CASSFYSRDINQPQHF. The CDR3 DNA reads TGTGCCAGCAGTTTTTACAGCCGGGATATAAATCAGCCCCAGCATTTT.

V is TRBV19 and J is TRBJ2-2; tentative D call: TRBD2 (5 bases). V lost 10 bases and J lost 5, with 8 bases in between. This CDR3 is 11 amino acids long. Per germline, CDR1 LNHDA and CDR2 SQIVND (reference sequence). The CDR3 loop is CATEGTGELFF. The DNA for the CDR3 is TGTGCCACCGAGGGTACCGGGGAGCTGTTTTTT. The full variable domain, its missing parts supplied by reference TRBV19 and TRBJ2-2, is DGGITQSPKYLFRKEGQNVTLSCEQNLNHDAMYWYRQDPGQGLRLIYYSQIVNDFQKGDIAEGYSVSREKKESFPLTVTSAQKNPTAFYLCATEGTGELFFGEGSRLTVL.

The V and J genes are TRBV7-9 and TRBJ2-7; 13 bases match TRBD2. This CDR3 region has 19 residues. V lost 4 bases to trimming and J lost 0 bases; unmatched junction nucleotides: 12. Germline V gene data show CDR1 as SEHNR and CDR2 as FQNEAQ (reference sequence). CDR3 sequence reads: CASSSQTSGGLLSSYEQYF. CDR3 coding DNA: TGTGCCAGCAGCTCACAGACTAGCGGGGGGCTCTTAAGCTCCTACGAGCAGTACTTC.

The CDR3 nucleotides read TGTGCCAGCAGCCAGACAGTAGAGCAGTTCTTC. It encodes CASSQTVEQFF. The chain uses TRBV14 and TRBJ2-1; a possible D gene is TRBD1 (5 bases). Trimming stripped 3 bases from V and 10 bases from J, with 7 bases between. Germline CDR1 reads SGHDN; CDR2 reads FVKESK. The CDR3 is 11 amino acids.

This clone is a singleton in its sample. V is TRBV18 and J is TRBJ1-6; D gene ambiguous. Germline assignment: CDR1 KGHSH and CDR2 LQKENI. Deletions cut 3 bases from V and 7 bases from J, with 22 bases between. There are 18 residues in the CDR3. The CDR3 region has the DNA TGTGCCAGCTCACCGCAGAAAAGCCCCCTCGGGGAGAATTCACCCCTCCACTTT. Translating it yields CASSPQKSPLGENSPLHF.

The chain has TRBV5-1 and TRBJ2-5, with 12 bases matching TRBD1. CDR1 and CDR2 (germline): SGHRS, YFSETQ. The CDR3 loop spans 16 amino acids. Germline trimming cut 3 bases from V and 7 bases from J; bases unmatched to any gene: 10. As DNA, the CDR3 is TGCGCCAGCAGCTCCCGGGACAGGGGGCTCTGGGGGACCCAGTACTTC. It translates to CASSSRDRGLWGTQYF.

Only a few counts were recorded for this clone. This chain uses TRBV6-4 with TRBJ2-3; 10 positions agree with TRBD2. CDR3 size: 15 residues. The germline CDR1 and CDR2 sequences are MRHNA and SNTAGT. V lost 0 bases, J lost 4 bases, and 1 base stayed unmatched. The CDR3 reads CASSDSAGGPDTQYF. CDR3 nucleotides: TGTGCCAGCAGTGACTCAGCGGGGGGGCCAGATACGCAGTATTTT.

This clone was detected only once. The V and J genes are TRBV6-5 and TRBJ1-6; no clear D. The CDR3 totals 16 residues. Germline CDR1 reads MNHEY; CDR2 reads SVGAGI. Trimming took 2 bases from V and 0 from J, leaving 8 bases between them. The DNA for the CDR3 is TGTGCCAGCAGTTACGACATAAGCTCCTATAATTCACCCCTCCACTTT. Protein: CASSYDISSYNSPLHF.

The V and J genes are TRBV18 and TRBJ2-2; 7 bases align to TRBD1. After removal of 5 bases from V and 7 bases from J, the junction contained 1 base not matched to a gene. The CDR3 is 12 residues long. The germline gives CDR1 KGHSH, CDR2 LQKENI. CDR3 DNA: TGTGCCAGCTCAGACAGGGTCGGGGAGCTGTTTTTT. Translation: CASSDRVGELFF.

The J gene is TRBJ1-2, the V gene TRBV14; D is possibly TRBD1 (5 bases). Germline V lookup: CDR1 SGHDN, CDR2 FVKESK. The CDR3 is 15 amino acids. The V end was cut by 0 bases, the J end by 4 bases, with 12 bases between. In DNA, the CDR3 is TGTGCCAGCAGCCAAGATAGTGGCAGGGTCTATGGCTACACCTTC. Protein product: CASSQDSGRVYGYTF.

The chain uses TRBV5-4 and TRBJ2-3; 7 bases are shared with TRBD1. With V trimmed by 4 bases and J by 4 bases, 12 bases remained unmatched. The length of the CDR3 is 16 residues. Germline V lookup: CDR1 SGHNT, CDR2 YYREEE (reference sequence). This CDR3 is CASSEDRDLRADTQYF. The CDR3 region has the DNA TGTGCCAGCAGCGAAGACAGGGACCTTAGGGCAGATACGCAGTATTTT.

The rearrangement uses TRBV5-1 and TRBJ2-5; the D is unclear. The V end was cut by 4 bases, the J end by 3 bases, with 10 bases between. CDR1 and CDR2 (germline): SGHRS, YFSETQ. This CDR3 is 13 amino acids long. CDR3 coding DNA: TGCGCCAGCAGCCACTCCGATAAAGAGACCCAGTACTTC. It is translated as CASSHSDKETQYF.

The chain is built from TRBV11-2 and TRBJ1-2, with 9 bases that match TRBD1. This CDR3 has 16 residues. The V segment lost 1 base and the J segment 7 bases; nucleotides outside the gene matches: 10. Germline CDR1 reads SGHAT; CDR2 reads FQNNGV. CDR3 bases: TGTGCCAGCAGCTTAGGCCCTAGCCGGGACAGGGTTGGCTACACCTTC. Residues: CASSLGPSRDRVGYTF. Supplemented by reference TRBV11-2 and TRBJ1-2, the full variable domain reads EAGVAQSPRYKIIEKRQSVAFWCNPISGHATLYWYQQILGQGPKLLIQFQNNGVVDDSQLPKDRFSAERLKGVDSTLKIQPAKLEDSAVYLCASSLGPSRDRVGYTFGSGTRLTVV.

The chain carries TRBV27 and TRBJ1-6; D is ambiguous. In germline, CDR1 is MNHEY, CDR2 SMNVEV (reference sequence). Between the trimmed V and J ends, which lost 3 bases and 1 base, there was a span of 7 bases. There are 15 residues in the CDR3. The CDR3 sequence is CASSFQRSYNSPLHF. The CDR3 coding sequence is TGTGCCAGCAGTTTCCAGAGGTCCTATAATTCACCCCTCCACTTT.

This chain links TRBV6-5 with TRBJ2-7; 10 nucleotides agree with TRBD2. In germline, CDR1 is MNHEY, CDR2 SVGAGI. Trimming took 2 bases from V and 6 from J; bases not matched to a gene: 7. The CDR3 is 15 residues long. CDR3 nucleotides: TGTGCCAGCAGTTACGGGACTAGCGTGCCCTCCGAGCAGTACTTC. Protein: CASSYGTSVPSEQYF.

The chain has TRBV25-1 and TRBJ2-2; no clear D gene. The V end lost 2 bases, the J end lost 6 bases, and 16 bases lay between the germline ends. This CDR3 spans 16 amino acids. Germline loops: CDR1 MGHDK, CDR2 SYGVNS. CDR3 nucleotide sequence: TGTGCCAGCAGTGAAACGGCCCTAGGATTGGCCGGGGAGCTGTTTTTT. Residues: CASSETALGLAGELFF.

This chain links TRBV9 with TRBJ1-1; 8 bases map to TRBD1. CDR3 length: 15 amino acids. Germline V CDR1 and CDR2: SGDLS, YYNGEE. Trimming at V came to 4 bases and at J to 6 bases, leaving 11 bases not matched to a gene. CDR3 residues: CASSIEGQAGAEAFF. CDR3 nucleotide sequence: TGTGCCAGCAGCATCGAGGGACAGGCGGGCGCTGAAGCTTTCTTT.

The chain uses TRBV18 and TRBJ1-1; D possibly corresponds to TRBD1 (6 bases). The ends were cut back, 2 bases at V and 4 bases at J, with 14 bases in the middle. This CDR3 contains 15 residues. Germline V gene lookup returns CDR1 KGHSH and CDR2 LQKENI. The CDR3 sequence: CASSPARGVGTEAFF. The CDR3 region has the DNA TGTGCCAGCTCACCAGCCAGGGGAGTGGGCACTGAAGCTTTCTTT.

This chain joins TRBV6-1 and TRBJ2-3; D may be TRBD2 (6 bases). Deletions cut 4 bases from V and 6 bases from J, with 14 bases between. The CDR3 consists of 14 residues. The germline gives CDR1 MNHNS, CDR2 SASEGT. Here the CDR3 reads CASSAEGGRDTQYF. Here the CDR3 DNA reads TGTGCCAGCAGTGCGGAAGGTGGGAGGGATACGCAGTATTTT.

The rearrangement links TRBV7-9 to TRBJ2-4; D gene ambiguous. The CDR3 is made up of 15 amino acids. CDR1 and CDR2 from the germline V gene are SEHNR and FQNEAQ (reference sequence). Trimming pared 4 bases from V and 2 bases from J, leaving 12 bases between. Here the CDR3 reads CASSSRPGSKNIQYF. CDR3 coding DNA: TGTGCCAGCAGCTCCCGTCCAGGTTCCAAAAACATTCAGTACTTC.

V gene TRBV7-2 combines with J gene TRBJ1-2, with D perhaps TRBD1 (6 bases). Germline V gene lookup returns CDR1 SGHTA and CDR2 FQGNSA. V shed 8 bases and J shed 8 bases, with 18 bases lying between them. The CDR3 has 13 residues. The CDR3 DNA reads TGTGCCAGCCACAACCGGGGGGCTCGCGGCTACACCTTC. Translated, it gives CASHNRGARGYTF.

The J gene is TRBJ2-7, the V gene TRBV2; D possibly corresponds to TRBD2 (5 bases). The CDR3 covers 16 residues. Germline V gene lookup returns CDR1 SNHLY and CDR2 FYNNEI. V lost 4 bases, J lost 4 bases, and 20 bases lay in between. The CDR3 sequence is CASSVGPNLEVYEQYF. The CDR3 region has the DNA TGTGCCAGCAGTGTGGGCCCGAATCTGGAGGTATACGAGCAGTACTTC.